This TCR beta chain emerged from a study of Ad26.COV2.S vaccination and SARS-CoV-2 variants. Study details: Participants got Ad26.COV2.S intramuscularly, once or twice 56 days apart.

The treatment here: around 19 received Ad26.COV2.S at low or high dose, single or two shots; 5 received placebo; per-sample allocation not given. At day 63 after the first vaccine or placebo injection, samples were drawn. V dropped 2 bases and J dropped 0 bases, with 16 bases sitting between them. CDR1 is SGHTA, CDR2 FQGNSA, per germline. The length of the CDR3 is 17 residues. Libraries were prepared by immunoSEQ multiplex PCR; TCRdb keeps only in-frame clonotypes and omits some of them. Of roughly 390,000 clones in the sample, around 85% were seen once. The receptor was isolated from a person between 18 and 60 years old who received the Ad26.COV2.S COVID-19 vaccine or a placebo. The sample consisted of peripheral blood, taken in a trial of Ad26.COV2.S vaccine versus placebo. This chain uses TRBV7-2 with TRBJ1-1; D is unclear. The DNA of the CDR3 is TGTGCCAGCAGCTTATCTCGGGGATTTCCAATGAACACTGAAGCTTTCTTT. The encoded protein is CASSLSRGFPMNTEAFF.